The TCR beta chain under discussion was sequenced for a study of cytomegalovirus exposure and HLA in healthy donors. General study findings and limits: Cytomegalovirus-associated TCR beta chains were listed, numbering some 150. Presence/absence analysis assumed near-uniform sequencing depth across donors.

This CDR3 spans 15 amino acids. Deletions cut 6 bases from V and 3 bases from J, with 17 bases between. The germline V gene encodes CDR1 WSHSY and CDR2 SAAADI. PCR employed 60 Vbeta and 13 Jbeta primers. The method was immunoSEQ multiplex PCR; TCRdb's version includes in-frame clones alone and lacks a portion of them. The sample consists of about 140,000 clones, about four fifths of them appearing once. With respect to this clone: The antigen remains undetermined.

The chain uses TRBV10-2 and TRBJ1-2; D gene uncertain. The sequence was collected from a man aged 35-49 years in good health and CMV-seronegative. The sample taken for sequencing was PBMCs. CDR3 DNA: TGCGCCAGCAGCCCCATGGGGAAGCGGGACTATGGCTACACCTTC. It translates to CASSPMGKRDYGYTF.